These 9 T cell receptor beta chains were sequenced from one sample in a study of T cell responses to AZD1222 COVID-19 vaccine. The protocol was immunoSEQ multiplex PCR, while the TCRdb copy is restricted to in-frame clones and leaves out a portion. The sample consists of tens of thousands of clones, about 88% of them appearing once. The source was peripheral blood, collected 28 days after the second AZD1222 dose. The receptors come from an adult who received the AZD1222 COVID-19 vaccine.

The V call is TRBV4-1, the J call TRBJ2-1, with D tentatively TRBD2 (6 bases). V lost 4 bases to trimming and J lost 5 bases, with 15 bases between them. Per germline, CDR1 MGHRA and CDR2 YSYEKL. This CDR3 has 15 residues. The CDR3 DNA is TGCGCCAGCAGCCGAGTCGCGGGACGGGACAATGAGCAGTTCTTC. It encodes CASSRVAGRDNEQFF.

The chain has TRBV6-1 and TRBJ2-7; the D gene could be TRBD1 or TRBD2 (7 bases each). The CDR3 has 14 amino acids. CDR1 is MNHNS and CDR2 is SASEGT in the germline V gene. The V end lost 3 bases, the J end lost 4 bases, and 13 bases lay between the germline ends. CDR3 nucleotide sequence: TGTGCCAGCAGTGACAGGGGGGGGATATACGAGCAGTACGTC. It codes for CASSDRGGIYEQYV.

This clone occurred once. The chain has TRBV5-1 and TRBJ2-3; perhaps TRBD2 as D (7 bases). Trimming took 4 bases from V and 0 from J, leaving 15 bases between them. Germline values: CDR1 SGHRS, CDR2 YFSETQ. The CDR3 loop spans 16 amino acids. CDR3 protein: CASSNGRGGSTDTQYF. As DNA, the CDR3 is TGCGCCAGCAGCAACGGGCGCGGGGGCAGCACAGATACGCAGTATTTT. Drawing the rest from reference TRBV5-1 and TRBJ2-3, the complete variable domain is KAGVTQTPRYLIKTRGQQVTLSCSPISGHRSVSWYQQTPGQGLQFLFEYFSETQRNKGNFPGRFSGRQFSNSRSEMNVSTLELGDSALYLCASSNGRGGSTDTQYFGPGTRLTVL.

The count of this clone is one. The V gene is TRBV5-6, the J gene TRBJ2-7, with 9 bases identical to TRBD1. CDR1 is SGHDT, CDR2 YYEEEE, per germline. J lost 3 bases, V lost 3 bases, and 7 bases had no gene match. The CDR3 has 15 residues. Here the CDR3 DNA reads TGTGCCAGCAGCTCGACCGGGACAGGGAGCTACGAGCAGTACGTC. Translation: CASSSTGTGSYEQYV.

The chain has TRBV9 and TRBJ2-3, with TRBD1 as a possible D gene (5 bases). This CDR3 contains 15 residues. The germline V and J ends were trimmed by 4 bases and 4 bases, with 16 bases remaining between them. Germline CDR1 is SGDLS and CDR2 is YYNGEE. As DNA, the CDR3 is TGTGCCAGCAGCCCGTGGGCAGGGCGCGCAGATACGCAGTATTTT. Protein sequence: CASSPWAGRADTQYF.

In this sample, this clone turned up a few times. This chain links TRBV4-1 with TRBJ1-1, with 9 bases identical to TRBD1. V lost 4 bases and J lost 2; bases outside the gene matches: 2. The CDR3 totals 14 residues. In germline, CDR1 is MGHRA, CDR2 YSYEKL. The CDR3 spells CASSPGQGNTEAFF. The DNA of the CDR3 is TGCGCCAGCAGCCCGGGACAGGGAAACACTGAAGCTTTCTTT.

V is TRBV9 and J is TRBJ2-3; D possibly corresponds to TRBD1 (5 bases). V was clipped by 2 bases and J by 1 base, with 5 bases between them. The germline CDR1 and CDR2 sequences are SGDLS and YYNGEE. The length of the CDR3 is 13 residues. The CDR3 loop reads CASSVRGTDTQYF. CDR3 bases: TGTGCCAGCAGCGTCAGGGGCACAGATACGCAGTATTTT.

The rearrangement links TRBV5-1 to TRBJ1-1; no reliable D call. Germline V gene data show CDR1 as SGHRS and CDR2 as YFSETQ. Trimming removed 4 bases at V and 3 bases at J, with 13 bases between. The CDR3 runs 14 residues. The CDR3 here is CASSLGNGDTEAFF. CDR3 bases: TGCGCCAGCAGCCTCGGGAATGGGGACACTGAAGCTTTCTTT.

This chain joins TRBV13 and TRBJ2-3; 9 bases map to TRBD2. There are 14 residues in the CDR3. V was clipped by 6 bases and J by 1 base; unmatched bases: 2. CDR1 and CDR2 from the germline V gene are PRHDT and FYEKMQ (reference sequence). Here the CDR3 DNA reads TGTGCCAGCAGGGTAGCGGGAGGCACAGATACGCAGTATTTT. Translating it yields CASRVAGGTDTQYF. The full variable domain, completed using reference TRBV13 and TRBJ2-3, is AAGVIQSPRHLIKEKRETATLKCYPIPRHDTVYWYQQGPGQDPQFLISFYEKMQSDKGSIPDRFSAQQFSDYHSELNMSSLELGDSALYFCASRVAGGTDTQYFGPGTRLTVL.